This T cell receptor (beta chain) was found in a study of T cell responses to AZD1222 COVID-19 vaccine. A remark on this clone: The target antigen is unknown.

General study results and limits: Repertoire collection took place solely once the T cell response had peaked.

Sequenced by immunoSEQ multiplex PCR; TCRdb stores in-frame clones only, minus some. The repertoire includes 150,000 to 170,000 clones, around 85% of them detected once, and 5.5% sits in the top ten. The germline V gene encodes CDR1 SGDLS and CDR2 YYNGEE. V shed 0 bases, J shed 6 bases, and the junction held 4 bases outside the gene matches. CDR3 length: 15 residues. This sequence was found in an adult in good health. The input for sequencing was peripheral blood, taken on day 0 of MenACWY control vaccination. The chain carries TRBV9 and TRBJ2-1, with 9 bases fitting TRBD2. CDR3 protein: CASSVGLADLNEQFF. The CDR3 region has the DNA TGTGCCAGCAGCGTAGGACTAGCGGATCTCAATGAGCAGTTCTTC.